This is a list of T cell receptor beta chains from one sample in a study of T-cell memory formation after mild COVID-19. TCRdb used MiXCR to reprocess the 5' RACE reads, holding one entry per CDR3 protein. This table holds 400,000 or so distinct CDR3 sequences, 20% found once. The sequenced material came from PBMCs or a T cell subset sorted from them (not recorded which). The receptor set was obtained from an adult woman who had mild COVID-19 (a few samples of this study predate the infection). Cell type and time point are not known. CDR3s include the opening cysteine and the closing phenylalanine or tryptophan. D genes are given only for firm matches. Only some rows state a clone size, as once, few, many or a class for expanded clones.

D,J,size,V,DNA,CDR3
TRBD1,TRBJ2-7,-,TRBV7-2,TGTGCCAGCAGCCCTCGGACAGGGGGCAACTACGAGCAGTACTTC,CASSPRTGGNYEQYF
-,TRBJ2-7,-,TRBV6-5,TGTGCCAGCAGTTACTTCGGGGTTTCTTCCGAGCAGTACTTC,CASSYFGVSSEQYF
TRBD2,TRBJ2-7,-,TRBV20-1,TGCAGTGCTAGGGGACTAGCGGGATACTCCTACGAGCAGTACTTC,CSARGLAGYSYEQYF
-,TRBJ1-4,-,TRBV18,TGTGCCAGCTCACCTGGGACGGCAAAGGAAAAACTGTTTTTT,CASSPGTAKEKLFF
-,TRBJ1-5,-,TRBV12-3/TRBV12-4,TGTGCCAGCAGTCCAAATAAGGGGCAGCCCCAGCATTTT,CASSPNKGQPQHF
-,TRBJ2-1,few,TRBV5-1,TGCGCCAGCAGCTCCCGAAAGCGGGCCTACAATGAGCAGTTCTTC,CASSSRKRAYNEQFF
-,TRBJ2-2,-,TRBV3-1,TGTGCCAGCAGTAAGGAGGGAGTCGACACCGGGGAGCTGTTTTTT,CASSKEGVDTGELFF
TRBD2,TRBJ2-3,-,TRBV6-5,TGTGCCAGCAGTTACTCTAGCGGGAGGGTAGATACGCAGTATTTT,CASSYSSGRVDTQYF
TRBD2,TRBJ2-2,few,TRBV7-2,TGTGCCACTCCGGGCGGGAGAGTTACTGGGGAGCTGTTTTTT,CATPGGRVTGELFF
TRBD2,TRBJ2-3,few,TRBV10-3,TGTGCCATCAGCCCTACGGGAGGGTGGACAGATACGCAGTATTTT,CAISPTGGWTDTQYF
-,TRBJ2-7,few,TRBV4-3,TGCGCCAGCAGCCAAAAAGGTTCGGGGTACGAGCAGTACTTC,CASSQKGSGYEQYF
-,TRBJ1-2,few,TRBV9,TGTGCCAGCAGCCCCCCCGAGTCTAACTATGGCTACACCTTC,CASSPPESNYGYTF
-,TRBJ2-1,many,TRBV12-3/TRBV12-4,TGTGCCAGCAGCCCAGGAGGGGGTGAGCAGTTCTTC,CASSPGGGEQFF
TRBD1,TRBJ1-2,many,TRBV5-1,TGCGCCAGCAGCCCAACAGGGGACTATGGCTACACCTTC,CASSPTGDYGYTF
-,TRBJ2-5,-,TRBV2,TGTGCCAGCAGAGGCCAGGACTGGGAGACCCAGTACTTC,CASRGQDWETQYF
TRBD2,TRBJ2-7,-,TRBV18,TGTGCCAGCTCGCATAGCGGGAGGGTGAACGAGCAGTACTTC,CASSHSGRVNEQYF
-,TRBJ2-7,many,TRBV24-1,TGTGCCACCAGTGATCGGACGGAGAGCTCCTACGAGCAGTACTTC,CATSDRTESSYEQYF
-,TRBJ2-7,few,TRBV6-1,TGTGCCAGCAGTGTTTACGTTTCCTACGAGCAGTACTTC,CASSVYVSYEQYF
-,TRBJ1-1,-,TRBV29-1,TGCAGCGTTACTGGGGGTAGCGGGACACCGAACACTGAAGCTTTCTTT,CSVTGGSGTPNTEAFF
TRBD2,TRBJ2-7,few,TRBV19,TGTGCCAGGGAGCTACTAGCGGGTTTACTCTACGAGCAGTACTTC,CARELLAGLLYEQYF
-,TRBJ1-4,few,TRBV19,TGTGCCAGTAGTCCGGAGGGCTTCCCTGAAAAACTGTTTTTT,CASSPEGFPEKLFF
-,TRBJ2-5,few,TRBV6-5,TGTGCCAGCAGCCTAGCCTCTGGGTATGAGACCCAGTACTTC,CASSLASGYETQYF
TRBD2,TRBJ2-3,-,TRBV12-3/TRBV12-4,TGTGCCAGCAGTTTAGAGGGACTAGCGGGGGGGCCTAAAGATACGCAGTATTTT,CASSLEGLAGGPKDTQYF
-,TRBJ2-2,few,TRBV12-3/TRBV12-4,TGTGCCAGCACAGGGGGAGGGAACACCGGGGAGCTGTTTTTT,CASTGGGNTGELFF
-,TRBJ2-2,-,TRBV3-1,TGTGCCAGCAGCCCGGGTCTCCTCGGGGAGCTGTTTTTT,CASSPGLLGELFF
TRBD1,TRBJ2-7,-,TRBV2,TGTGCCAGCAGTCCGGACAGGGGGGCGCTCTACGAGCAGTACTTC,CASSPDRGALYEQYF
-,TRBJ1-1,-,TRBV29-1,TGCAGCGTTGAAAGGGTTGGGGACACTGAAGCTTTCTTT,CSVERVGDTEAFF
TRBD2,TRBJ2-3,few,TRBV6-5,TGTGCCAGCAGTTCGTACCTGACTAGCGGGAGGGGGGGCACAGATACGCAGTATTTT,CASSSYLTSGRGGTDTQYF
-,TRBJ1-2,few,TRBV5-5,TGTGCCAGCAGCCTACCGTCTGGACCCTATGGCTACACCTTC,CASSLPSGPYGYTF
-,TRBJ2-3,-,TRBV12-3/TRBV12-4,TGTGCCAGCAGTACAGGGAGAGATACGCAGTATTTT,CASSTGRDTQYF
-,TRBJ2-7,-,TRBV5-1,TGCGCCAGCAGCTGGAGTGGCGCAGGCCTGGCCGAGCAGTACTTC,CASSWSGAGLAEQYF
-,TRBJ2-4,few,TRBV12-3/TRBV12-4,TGTGCCAGCAGCCCGACTTCCTATGGCATTCAGTACTTC,CASSPTSYGIQYF
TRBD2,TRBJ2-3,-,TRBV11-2,TGTGCCAGCAGCTTACGCGGGGGGAGGTCAGATACGCAGTATTTT,CASSLRGGRSDTQYF
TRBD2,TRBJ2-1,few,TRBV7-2,TGTGCCAGCAGCTTATGGGGCGGGAGGGAGTACAATGAGCAGTTCTTC,CASSLWGGREYNEQFF
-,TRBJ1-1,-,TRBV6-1,TGTGCCAGCATCCGGGAGGGAAAAGCTTTCTTT,CASIREGKAFF
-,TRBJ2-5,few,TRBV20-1,TGCAGTGCAGCGGTTGGGGGGAGAGGGGGTCCGAAGACCCAGTACTTC,CSAAVGGRGGPKTQYF
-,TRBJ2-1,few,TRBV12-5,TGTGCTAGTGGTTTGCCTCCATACAATGAGCAGTTCTTC,CASGLPPYNEQFF
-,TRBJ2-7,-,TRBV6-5,TGTGCCAGCAGTTACTCGAACCAGTACTCCTACGAGCAGTACTTC,CASSYSNQYSYEQYF
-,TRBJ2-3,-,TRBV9,TGTGCCAGCAGCGTAGAAAGCGGAAAAGGGGATACGCAGTATTTT,CASSVESGKGDTQYF
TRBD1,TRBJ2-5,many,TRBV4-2,TGTGCCAGCAGCCGGGCGGGACAGGAAGAGACCCAGTACTTC,CASSRAGQEETQYF
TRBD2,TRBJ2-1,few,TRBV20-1,TGCAGTGCTAGGGGTGGACTAGCGGGAGTTAATGAGCAGTTCTTC,CSARGGLAGVNEQFF
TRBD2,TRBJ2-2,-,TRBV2,TGTGCCAGCAGGCCTAGACTAGCGGGGAAGAACACCGGGGAGCTGTTTTTT,CASRPRLAGKNTGELFF
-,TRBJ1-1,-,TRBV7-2,TGTGCCAGCAGCTCCGGTCCAGCCACTGAAGCTTTCTTT,CASSSGPATEAFF
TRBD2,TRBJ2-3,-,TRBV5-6,TGTGCCAGCAGAGAGTTCGAAGGCGGGGGGAGCACAGATACGCAGTATTTT,CASREFEGGGSTDTQYF
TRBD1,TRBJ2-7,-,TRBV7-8,TGTGCCAGCAGCTTAGCGGGACAGGTAGTTGCCGCCGAGCAGTACTTC,CASSLAGQVVAAEQYF